Listed below are T cell receptor beta chains from one sample, sequenced in a study of cytomegalovirus exposure and HLA in healthy donors. Only in-frame clones appear in the TCRdb table, and some are missing; sequencing was by immunoSEQ multiplex PCR. The sample lists some 220,000 clones, about 85% seen once, with 0.2% to 0.25% in the top ten. The source material was PBMCs. All receptors derive from a girl aged 2-10 years in good health and CMV-seronegative. Both conserved end residues are part of each CDR3. Fields, in order: J gene, D gene, V gene, clone size, CDR3 protein, CDR3 DNA. The D gene is left open where the match is weak. Size is omitted from some rows. Given values are once, few, many or a class for expanded clones.

j_call: TRBJ2-6
d_call: TRBD2
v_call: TRBV5-4
clone_size: NA
cdr3_aa: CASTSGTSGLALSGANVLTF
cdr3_nt: TGTGCCAGCACGTCCGGGACTAGCGGACTCGCGCTCTCTGGGGCCAACGTCCTGACTTTC

j_call: TRBJ2-7
d_call: NA
v_call: TRBV29-1
clone_size: NA
cdr3_aa: CSVETGGINEQYF
cdr3_nt: TGCAGCGTTGAGACTGGCGGGATAAACGAGCAGTACTTC

j_call: TRBJ2-4
d_call: TRBD1
v_call: TRBV5-6
clone_size: once
cdr3_aa: CASSQLTGMNIQYF
cdr3_nt: TGTGCCAGCAGCCAGCTGACAGGGATGAACATTCAGTACTTC

j_call: TRBJ1-4
d_call: TRBD1
v_call: TRBV7-9
clone_size: once
cdr3_aa: CASSRTGENEKLFF
cdr3_nt: TGTGCCAGCAGTCGGACAGGGGAAAATGAAAAACTGTTTTTT

j_call: TRBJ2-1
d_call: TRBD1
v_call: TRBV9
clone_size: NA
cdr3_aa: CASSVAGGPDNEQFF
cdr3_nt: TGTGCCAGCAGCGTCGCAGGGGGTCCGGACAATGAGCAGTTCTTC

j_call: TRBJ1-2
d_call: TRBD1
v_call: TRBV5-1
clone_size: NA
cdr3_aa: CASSTPGQGYYGYTF
cdr3_nt: TGCGCCAGCAGCACCCCGGGACAGGGATACTATGGCTACACCTTC

j_call: TRBJ1-2
d_call: TRBD1
v_call: TRBV4-2
clone_size: few
cdr3_aa: CASSQAGQGAGGYTF
cdr3_nt: TGTGCCAGCAGCCAAGCTGGACAGGGGGCGGGAGGCTACACCTTC

j_call: TRBJ1-2
d_call: NA
v_call: TRBV2
clone_size: NA
cdr3_aa: CASSERGTWGYTF
cdr3_nt: TGTGCCAGCAGTGAGAGGGGGACATGGGGCTACACCTTC

j_call: TRBJ1-6
d_call: NA
v_call: TRBV27
clone_size: NA
cdr3_aa: CASSRQSSYNSPLHF
cdr3_nt: TGTGCCAGCAGCCGACAGAGCTCCTATAATTCACCCCTCCACTTT

j_call: TRBJ2-1
d_call: NA
v_call: TRBV7-8
clone_size: NA
cdr3_aa: CNTPRDNEQFF
cdr3_nt: TGTAACACCCCGAGGGACAATGAGCAGTTCTTC

j_call: TRBJ1-2
d_call: NA
v_call: TRBV28
clone_size: NA
cdr3_aa: CASRHRDNYGYTF
cdr3_nt: TGTGCCAGCAGACACAGGGATAACTATGGCTACACCTTC

j_call: TRBJ2-2
d_call: NA
v_call: TRBV5-1
clone_size: NA
cdr3_aa: CASSLVANRVTGELFF
cdr3_nt: TGCGCCAGCAGCTTGGTGGCTAATCGGGTTACCGGGGAGCTGTTTTTT

j_call: TRBJ2-7
d_call: TRBD2
v_call: TRBV9
clone_size: once
cdr3_aa: CASSVGRESGYEQYF
cdr3_nt: TGTGCCAGCAGCGTAGGGCGGGAGAGCGGCTACGAGCAGTACTTC

j_call: TRBJ2-7
d_call: TRBD2
v_call: TRBV5-5
clone_size: NA
cdr3_aa: CASTRRGGSSYEQYF
cdr3_nt: TGTGCCAGCACCCGACGGGGAGGGTCGTCCTACGAGCAGTACTTC

j_call: TRBJ1-2
d_call: NA
v_call: TRBV6-6
clone_size: NA
cdr3_aa: CASSYSQVGAGGYTF
cdr3_nt: TGTGCCAGCAGTTACTCCCAGGTGGGAGCGGGTGGCTACACCTTC

j_call: TRBJ1-1
d_call: NA
v_call: TRBV5-1
clone_size: NA
cdr3_aa: CASSLARSGYTEAFF
cdr3_nt: TGCGCCAGCAGCTTGGCCCGTTCAGGGTACACTGAAGCTTTCTTT

j_call: TRBJ1-2
d_call: TRBD1
v_call: TRBV29-1
clone_size: NA
cdr3_aa: CGIGRIASGQVGDYGYTF
cdr3_nt: TGCGGAATAGGAAGAATAGCATCGGGACAGGTGGGGGACTATGGCTACACCTTC

j_call: TRBJ1-5
d_call: TRBD1
v_call: TRBV19
clone_size: NA
cdr3_aa: CASSIPRGSQPQHF
cdr3_nt: TGTGCCAGTAGTATACCCAGGGGGAGTCAGCCCCAGCATTTT

j_call: TRBJ2-7
d_call: TRBD2
v_call: TRBV5-1
clone_size: NA
cdr3_aa: CASSITTSGPYEQYF
cdr3_nt: TGCGCCAGCAGCATAACGACTAGCGGTCCCTACGAGCAGTACTTC

j_call: TRBJ1-1
d_call: NA
v_call: TRBV7-3
clone_size: NA
cdr3_aa: CASSLFVTHRVTEAFF
cdr3_nt: TGTGCCAGCAGCTTATTCGTTACGCACAGGGTCACTGAAGCTTTCTTT

j_call: TRBJ1-3
d_call: TRBD1
v_call: TRBV6-1
clone_size: NA
cdr3_aa: CASGDRGLRVTIYF
cdr3_nt: TGTGCCAGCGGGGACAGGGGGCTAAGAGTCACCATATATTTT

j_call: TRBJ2-6
d_call: NA
v_call: TRBV27
clone_size: NA
cdr3_aa: CASRGGVTGANVLTF
cdr3_nt: TGTGCCAGCAGGGGGGGTGTAACTGGGGCCAACGTCCTGACTTTC

j_call: TRBJ1-2
d_call: TRBD1
v_call: TRBV2
clone_size: once
cdr3_aa: CASSEARQGGKYGYTF
cdr3_nt: TGTGCCAGCAGTGAGGCAAGACAGGGGGGCAAGTATGGCTACACCTTC

j_call: TRBJ2-6
d_call: NA
v_call: TRBV27
clone_size: NA
cdr3_aa: CASRPGDTSFVGANVLTF
cdr3_nt: TGTGCCAGCAGACCCGGGGACACGAGTTTTGTGGGGGCCAACGTCCTGACTTTC

j_call: TRBJ2-1
d_call: TRBD2
v_call: TRBV5-1
clone_size: NA
cdr3_aa: CASSYEVAGVNEQFF
cdr3_nt: TGCGCCAGCAGTTACGAGGTAGCGGGAGTCAATGAGCAGTTCTTC

j_call: TRBJ2-7
d_call: TRBD1
v_call: TRBV2
clone_size: NA
cdr3_aa: CASRGARDRGDEQYF
cdr3_nt: TGTGCCAGCAGGGGGGCCCGGGACAGGGGCGACGAGCAGTACTTC

j_call: TRBJ1-2
d_call: TRBD1
v_call: TRBV27
clone_size: NA
cdr3_aa: CASSFRPGQGTYGYTF
cdr3_nt: TGTGCCAGCAGTTTCCGTCCGGGACAGGGTACCTATGGCTACACCTTC

j_call: TRBJ2-4
d_call: NA
v_call: TRBV19
clone_size: NA
cdr3_aa: CASSSTGAKNIQYF
cdr3_nt: TGTGCCAGTAGTTCAACAGGGGCCAAAAACATTCAGTACTTC

j_call: TRBJ1-2
d_call: NA
v_call: TRBV4-1
clone_size: NA
cdr3_aa: CASSTFDGNYGYTF
cdr3_nt: TGCGCCAGCAGCACTTTTGACGGGAACTATGGCTACACCTTC

j_call: TRBJ2-7
d_call: NA
v_call: TRBV5-1
clone_size: NA
cdr3_aa: CASSERSPYEQYF
cdr3_nt: TGCGCCAGCAGCGAGCGAAGCCCCTACGAGCAGTACTTC

j_call: TRBJ2-3
d_call: TRBD2
v_call: TRBV19
clone_size: NA
cdr3_aa: CASRFGGADTQYF
cdr3_nt: TGTGCCAGTAGATTCGGGGGGGCAGATACGCAGTATTTT

j_call: TRBJ2-3
d_call: TRBD2
v_call: TRBV6-5
clone_size: NA
cdr3_aa: CASSHLAGTTDTQYF
cdr3_nt: TGTGCCAGCAGTCACTTAGCGGGGACCACAGATACGCAGTATTTT

j_call: TRBJ1-1
d_call: TRBD1
v_call: TRBV7-9
clone_size: NA
cdr3_aa: CASSLRQGGEAFF
cdr3_nt: TGTGCCAGCAGCTTAAGACAGGGTGGTGAAGCTTTCTTT

j_call: TRBJ2-1
d_call: TRBD2
v_call: TRBV11-3
clone_size: NA
cdr3_aa: CASGTTSLNEQFF
cdr3_nt: TGTGCCAGCGGGACTACTTCCCTCAATGAGCAGTTCTTC

j_call: TRBJ1-1
d_call: NA
v_call: TRBV18
clone_size: NA
cdr3_aa: CASSPKHVNTEAFF
cdr3_nt: TGTGCCAGCTCACCCAAGCACGTGAACACTGAAGCTTTCTTT

j_call: TRBJ2-3
d_call: TRBD1
v_call: TRBV11-2
clone_size: NA
cdr3_aa: CASSSRDREDTQYF
cdr3_nt: TGTGCCAGCAGCTCCCGGGACAGGGAGGATACGCAGTATTTT

j_call: TRBJ2-7
d_call: TRBD2
v_call: TRBV6-5
clone_size: NA
cdr3_aa: CASSYSLSLGGEQYF
cdr3_nt: TGTGCCAGCAGTTACTCCCTCTCCTTGGGAGGGGAGCAGTACTTC

j_call: TRBJ2-5
d_call: TRBD2
v_call: TRBV11-2
clone_size: NA
cdr3_aa: CASSAGVETQYF
cdr3_nt: TGTGCCAGCAGTGCGGGGGTGGAGACCCAGTACTTC

j_call: TRBJ1-2
d_call: TRBD1
v_call: TRBV2
clone_size: NA
cdr3_aa: CASRDRGTSYGYTF
cdr3_nt: TGTGCCAGCAGGGACAGGGGAACGAGCTATGGCTACACCTTC

j_call: TRBJ2-3
d_call: NA
v_call: TRBV6-1
clone_size: NA
cdr3_aa: CASESPNRQNTQYF
cdr3_nt: TGTGCCAGCGAGTCCCCTAATCGACAGAATACGCAGTATTTT

j_call: TRBJ2-7
d_call: NA
v_call: TRBV13
clone_size: NA
cdr3_aa: CASSPGGSGYEQYF
cdr3_nt: TGTGCCAGCAGCCCTGGGGGTAGCGGTTACGAGCAGTACTTC

j_call: TRBJ2-1
d_call: NA
v_call: TRBV7-9
clone_size: NA
cdr3_aa: CASSQIASSYNEQFF
cdr3_nt: TGTGCCAGCAGCCAAATAGCGAGTTCCTACAATGAGCAGTTCTTC

j_call: TRBJ1-6
d_call: TRBD1
v_call: TRBV30
clone_size: NA
cdr3_aa: CAWRGDRAAGSPLHF
cdr3_nt: TGTGCCTGGAGGGGGGACAGGGCTGCAGGATCACCCCTCCACTTT

j_call: TRBJ2-3
d_call: TRBD1
v_call: TRBV7-9
clone_size: NA
cdr3_aa: CASSLDRATDTQYF
cdr3_nt: TGTGCCAGCAGCCTGGACAGGGCCACAGATACGCAGTATTTT

j_call: TRBJ1-1
d_call: TRBD1
v_call: TRBV7-9
clone_size: once
cdr3_aa: CASRSLQGPNTEAFF
cdr3_nt: TGTGCCAGCCGGAGCTTACAGGGGCCGAACACTGAAGCTTTCTTT

j_call: TRBJ2-5
d_call: TRBD2
v_call: TRBV11-2
clone_size: once
cdr3_aa: CASSLVSGGAETQYF
cdr3_nt: TGTGCCAGCAGCTTAGTGAGCGGGGGGGCGGAGACCCAGTACTTC

j_call: TRBJ2-2
d_call: TRBD1
v_call: TRBV9
clone_size: once
cdr3_aa: CASSTRTGSGELFF
cdr3_nt: TGTGCCAGCAGCACACGGACAGGGAGCGGGGAGCTGTTTTTT

j_call: TRBJ2-2
d_call: TRBD2
v_call: TRBV9
clone_size: NA
cdr3_aa: CASSGTSGYSGELFF
cdr3_nt: TGTGCCAGCAGCGGTACTAGCGGGTATTCCGGGGAGCTGTTTTTT

j_call: TRBJ1-3
d_call: NA
v_call: TRBV4-2
clone_size: NA
cdr3_aa: CASSQDVTSGGTIYF
cdr3_nt: TGTGCCAGCAGCCAAGATGTGACAAGCGGCGGCACCATATATTTT

j_call: TRBJ1-1
d_call: NA
v_call: TRBV9
clone_size: NA
cdr3_aa: CASSRTGWEAFF
cdr3_nt: TGTGCCAGCAGCCGCACAGGGTGGGAAGCTTTCTTT

j_call: TRBJ1-1
d_call: NA
v_call: TRBV30
clone_size: NA
cdr3_aa: CAWSVQDITEAFF
cdr3_nt: TGTGCCTGGAGTGTACAGGACATCACTGAAGCTTTCTTT